The source of this TCR beta chain is a study of blood T cell repertoires in COVID-19. Across the study: The United States, Italy and Spain provided the acute and convalescent COVID-19 samples.

Germline CDR1 MNHEY, CDR2 SMNVEV (reference sequence). The CDR3 extends over 13 amino acids. The V end lost 2 bases, the J end lost 5 bases, and 9 bases lay between the germline ends. In the authors' methods: Researchers report that nucleated cell counts were estimated from reference gene primer amplification. Data came from immunoSEQ multiplex PCR; TCRdb stores just in-frame clones and leaves some out. V and J calls and clone size are copied from that table; D and trimming were computed from the DNA. The table shows roughly 320,000 clones, with over 85% occurring only once. Specimen: peripheral blood. The chain links TRBV27 to TRBJ1-1; unclear D gene. This receptor was identified in a woman aged 25 to 45 with COVID-19, enrolled during active disease. This CDR3 reads CASSLALETEAFF. Here the CDR3 DNA reads TGTGCCAGCAGTTTAGCCCTGGAGACTGAAGCTTTCTTT.